The 28 T cell receptor beta chains presented below share a single source sample, sequenced in a study of shared clonotypes between healthy human individuals. Sequencing used immunoSEQ multiplex PCR; TCRdb keeps in-frame clones, though not all of them. This table has roughly 530,000 clones, 96% appearing once. Sequencing was carried out using naive CD4+ T cells sorted from blood. The subset here: CD45RA+ positively selected. The origin of the receptors is a woman in her 30s in good health.

The chain carries TRBV4-2 and TRBJ2-7; perhaps D is TRBD1 or TRBD2 (6 bases each). Germline V gives CDR1 LGHNA, CDR2 YNFKEQ. V lost 1 base to trimming and J lost 0 bases, with 22 bases between them. This CDR3 region has 19 residues. CDR3 in amino acids: CASSQVIGLTGGDSYEQYF. The CDR3 nucleotides read TGTGCCAGCAGCCAAGTAATCGGCTTGACAGGAGGGGACTCCTACGAGCAGTACTTC.

The rearrangement links TRBV12-5 to TRBJ2-7; 10 bases are a match to TRBD1. The V gene end was trimmed by 0 bases and the J gene end by 2 bases; junction bases not matched to a gene: 4. The CDR3 length is 16 residues. CDR1 and CDR2 (germline): LGHNT, FRNRAP. As DNA, the CDR3 is TGTGCTAGTGGTTTGGTACAGGGACAGGGGACCTACGAGCAGTACTTC. Translated: CASGLVQGQGTYEQYF. Filled out from reference TRBV12-5 and TRBJ2-7, the complete variable domain reads DARVTQTPRHKVTEMGQEVTMRCQPILGHNTVFWYRQTMMQGLELLAYFRNRAPLDDSGMPKDRFSAEMPDATLATLKIQPSEPRDSAVYFCASGLVQGQGTYEQYFGPGTRLTVT.

This sequence joins TRBV15 and TRBJ2-7; D call uncertain. V lost 3 bases, J lost 7 bases, and 13 bases lay in between. This CDR3 has 13 residues. From germline, CDR1 is LNHNV and CDR2 YYDKDF (reference sequence). The CDR3 loop reads CATSRDHGREQYF. CDR3 coding DNA: TGTGCCACCAGCAGGGACCATGGGCGAGAGCAGTACTTC.

The chain combines TRBV7-2 with TRBJ2-2; the match to TRBD1 covers 8 bases. The CDR3 spans 13 residues. The germline gives CDR1 SGHTA, CDR2 FQGNSA. V gave up 4 bases and J gave up 7 bases; unmatched junction bases: 2. The chain's CDR3 is CASSSTGVGELFF. The CDR3 bases are TGTGCCAGCAGCTCGACAGGGGTCGGGGAGCTGTTTTTT.

The chain combines TRBV5-4 with TRBJ2-3; TRBD2 agrees at 10 bases. Germline lookup yields CDR1 SGHNT and CDR2 YYREEE (reference sequence). This CDR3 spans 18 amino acids. The V and J ends lost 2 bases and 4 bases, in that order; junction bases with no gene match: 13. CDR3 sequence: CASSFPGLAGVGPDTQYF. The CDR3 nucleotides are TGTGCCAGCAGCTTTCCGGGTCTAGCGGGAGTTGGCCCAGATACGCAGTATTTT.

J is TRBJ2-5 and V is TRBV11-2, with D possibly being TRBD2 (5 bases). The end of the DNA fits TRBJ2-7 better, so the J call may be wrong. Germline CDR1 is SGHAT and CDR2 is FQNNGV. The CDR3 has 14 residues. For the CDR3, the DNA is TGTGCCAGCAGCCAAGCCGGGATTACCTACGAGCAGTACTTC. Amino acids: CASSQAGITYEQYF.

V usage is TRBV28 and J usage is TRBJ2-3; a weak D match, TRBD1 (6 bases). Germline CDR1 is MDHEN and CDR2 is SYDVKM. CDR3 length: 18 residues. With 1 base removed from V and 5 bases from J, the gap between germline ends came to 22 bases. The CDR3 region is CASSLSSGATGYRDTQYF. As DNA, the CDR3 is TGTGCCAGCAGTTTATCGTCGGGCGCCACAGGGTATAGAGATACGCAGTATTTT.

The V gene is TRBV4-1, the J gene TRBJ2-7; 7 bases line up with TRBD2. The CDR3 has 20 amino acids. CDR1 is MGHRA, CDR2 YSYEKL, per germline. Losses at the gene ends were 0 bases for V and 3 bases for J; bases not matched to a gene: 20. In DNA, the CDR3 is TGCGCCAGCAGCCAAGATTCGGGAGCGGGGATCCAAGCCATGCTCTACGAGCAGTACTTC. This translates into CASSQDSGAGIQAMLYEQYF.

The chain joins TRBV10-3 to TRBJ2-7; 9 bases match TRBD2. Germline V gene sequence: CDR1 ENHRY, CDR2 SYGVKD. V was clipped by 6 bases and J by 0 bases; unmatched bases: 9. This CDR3 is built from 16 residues. CDR3 DNA sequence: TGTGCCATCAGGGCGGGACTAGCACGAAGCTCCTACGAGCAGTACTTC. As protein: CAIRAGLARSSYEQYF.

This rearrangement joins TRBV5-1 to TRBJ1-1, with D hard to call. Germline-derived CDR1 and CDR2 are SGHRS and YFSETQ. Trimming took off 0 bases at V and 4 bases at J, with 7 bases between the two ends. CDR3 length: 13 amino acids. The CDR3 DNA follows: TGCGCCAGCAGCTTGGCCGGTCCCACTGAAGCTTTCTTT. Its protein is CASSLAGPTEAFF.

This clone was found once. V usage is TRBV19 and J usage is TRBJ2-7; 10 nucleotides align to TRBD2. Germline V gives CDR1 LNHDA, CDR2 SQIVND (reference sequence). Trimming removed 3 bases from V and 5 bases from J; junction bases left unmatched: 7. The CDR3 sequence is 15 residues long. The CDR3 sequence is CASSISGRAGHEQYF. Here the CDR3 DNA reads TGTGCCAGTAGTATCAGCGGGAGGGCCGGCCACGAGCAGTACTTC.

The rearrangement joins TRBV20-1 to TRBJ2-1, with D possibly being TRBD2 (5 bases). CDR3 length: 11 residues. The V gene lost 6 bases and the J gene lost 9 bases, with 12 bases spanning the gap. CDR1 and CDR2 from the germline V gene are DFQATT and SNEGSKA (reference sequence). The CDR3 loop reads CSARSRGEQFF. The CDR3 nucleotides are TGCAGTGCCAGAAGTCGGGGTGAGCAGTTCTTC.

The chain links TRBV6-4 to TRBJ1-1; D call uncertain. The CDR3 has 15 residues. V was clipped by 0 bases and J by 5 bases, with 13 bases between them. Germline loops: CDR1 MRHNA, CDR2 SNTAGT. CDR3: CASSDSYTTGTEAFF. The DNA for the CDR3 is TGTGCCAGCAGTGACTCATACACCACGGGTACTGAAGCTTTCTTT.

The chain joins TRBV7-9 to TRBJ2-3; perhaps TRBD2 as D (6 bases). The CDR3 runs to 12 residues. The germline gives CDR1 SEHNR, CDR2 FQNEAQ (reference sequence). The V and J ends lost 7 bases and 8 bases respectively, with 13 bases between them. CDR3 nucleotide sequence: TGTGCCAGCACCCCCCTGGAGGGTACGCAGTATTTT. Translation: CASTPLEGTQYF.

The V and J genes are TRBV6-5 and TRBJ1-2, with 8 bases matching TRBD1. Trimming at V came to 5 bases and at J to 6 bases, leaving 5 bases not matched to a gene. This CDR3 contains 13 residues. Germline loops: CDR1 MNHEY, CDR2 SVGAGI. The CDR3 bases are TGTGCCAGCAGTACCTCAGGGGGCGATGGCTACACCTTC. This sequence encodes CASSTSGGDGYTF.

J is TRBJ2-5 and V is TRBV11-2, with D tentatively TRBD2 (6 bases). V shed 5 bases and J shed 5 bases, with 24 bases lying between them. CDR1 and CDR2 (germline): SGHAT, FQNNGV. CDR3 length equals 17 residues. DNA of the CDR3: TGTGCCAGCAGCGCCCTCGCCAGCGGGCCCTTTAGGGAGACCCAGTACTTC. As protein: CASSALASGPFRETQYF. Using reference TRBV11-2 and TRBJ2-5 for the parts outside the CDR3, the full variable domain is EAGVAQSPRYKIIEKRQSVAFWCNPISGHATLYWYQQILGQGPKLLIQFQNNGVVDDSQLPKDRFSAERLKGVDSTLKIQPAKLEDSAVYLCASSALASGPFRETQYFGPGTRLLVL.

This clone has a single count. CDR3 region: CASSVAGTGANTEAFF. The CDR3 nucleotides are TGTGCCAGCAGCGTAGCCGGGACAGGGGCGAACACTGAAGCTTTCTTT. This rearrangement joins TRBV9 to TRBJ1-1; the match to TRBD1 covers 10 bases. Looked up from germline, CDR1 is SGDLS and CDR2 is YYNGEE. The CDR3 has 16 amino acids. With 0 bases clipped from V and 1 base from J, the junction kept 3 bases outside the gene matches.

V is TRBV7-2 and J is TRBJ2-1, with D possibly being TRBD1 or TRBD2 (5 bases each). V dropped 3 bases and J dropped 7 bases, with 10 bases sitting between them. From germline, CDR1 is SGHTA and CDR2 FQGNSA. The CDR3 covers 13 residues. The DNA of the CDR3 is TGTGCCAGCAGCTTCGCCAGGGAGAATGAGCAGTTCTTC. It codes for CASSFARENEQFF.

The J gene is TRBJ2-3, the V gene TRBV5-5, with 10 positions matching TRBD2. This CDR3 has 19 amino acids. Germline V gives CDR1 SGHKS, CDR2 YYEKEE (reference sequence). After removal of 4 bases from V and 4 bases from J, the junction contained 18 bases not matched to a gene. Written as DNA, the CDR3 is TGTGCCAGCAGCCGACGACAGGGCCCTAGCGGGAGAGCGGCAGATACGCAGTATTTT. It codes for CASSRRQGPSGRAADTQYF.

The chain joins TRBV10-1 to TRBJ1-1; D unresolved. The CDR3 is 13 amino acids. Germline lookup yields CDR1 WNHNN and CDR2 SYGVQD (reference sequence). V lost 6 bases, J lost 2 bases, and 10 bases lay in between. CDR3 nucleotides: TGCGCCAGCAGGGGTAGAGGAAACACTGAAGCTTTCTTT. Amino acid sequence: CASRGRGNTEAFF.

This clone was counted a single time. This sequence joins TRBV14 and TRBJ1-1; a possible D gene is TRBD1 (6 bases). V was trimmed by 4 bases and J by 5 bases, leaving 17 bases between them. This CDR3 region has 15 residues. Germline CDR1 reads SGHDN; CDR2 reads FVKESK. The CDR3 loop is CASSPSRGALTEAFF. DNA of the CDR3: TGTGCCAGCAGCCCAAGCCGGGGGGCATTGACTGAAGCTTTCTTT.

V usage is TRBV28 and J usage is TRBJ2-4; TRBD2 matches at 7 bases. V dropped 2 bases and J dropped 0; count of bases not matched to a gene: 1. In germline, CDR1 is MDHEN, CDR2 SYDVKM. The CDR3 extends over 15 amino acids. The CDR3 region has the DNA TGTGCCAGCAGTTTAGCGGGAGTAGCCAAAAACATTCAGTACTTC. This sequence encodes CASSLAGVAKNIQYF.

The V gene is TRBV7-9, the J gene TRBJ2-7, with 8 positions matching TRBD1. CDR1 SEHNR and CDR2 FQNEAQ come from the germline V gene (reference sequence). V lost 6 bases, J lost 0 bases, and 4 bases stayed unmatched. The CDR3 has 14 residues. The CDR3 sequence is CASRLQGDSYEQYF. The DNA of the CDR3 is TGTGCCAGCAGATTACAGGGGGACTCCTACGAGCAGTACTTC.

The genes are TRBV5-1 and TRBJ2-1; tentatively, D is TRBD1 or TRBD2 (6 bases each). Germline CDR1 and CDR2: SGHRS and YFSETQ. The CDR3 runs to 13 residues. Trimming stripped 4 bases from V and 10 bases from J, with 15 bases between. The CDR3 loop is CASSPMRGVEQFF. Written as DNA, the CDR3 is TGCGCCAGCAGCCCCATGAGGGGGGTAGAGCAGTTCTTC.

V and J are TRBV11-2 and TRBJ2-7, with D perhaps matching TRBD2 (6 bases). With 3 bases removed from V and 4 bases from J, the gap between germline ends came to 13 bases. The length of the CDR3 is 14 residues. CDR1 SGHAT and CDR2 FQNNGV come from the germline V gene. The CDR3 DNA reads TGTGCCAGCAGCTTTTTCCCGACTAGTTACGAGCAGTACTTC. Translation gives CASSFFPTSYEQYF.

The V call is TRBV5-5, the J call TRBJ1-1, with D hard to call. Per the germline V gene, CDR1 is SGHKS and CDR2 is YYEKEE (reference sequence). V lost 0 bases and J lost 1, with 7 bases in between. This CDR3 comprises 14 residues. The CDR3 sequence: CASSLAVQNTEAFF. The CDR3 DNA follows: TGTGCCAGCAGCTTGGCCGTTCAGAACACTGAAGCTTTCTTT. Combining the CDR3 with reference TRBV5-5 and TRBJ1-1 gives the whole variable domain DAGVTQSPTHLIKTRGQQVTLRCSPISGHKSVSWYQQVLGQGPQFIFQYYEKEERGRGNFPDRFSARQFPNYSSELNVNALLLGDSALYLCASSLAVQNTEAFFGQGTRLTVV.

The V call is TRBV7-2, the J call TRBJ1-5, with unresolved D. Deletions cut 6 bases from V and 4 bases from J, with 7 bases between. CDR1 and CDR2 (germline): SGHTA, FQGNSA. CDR3 size: 12 residues. CDR3 sequence (DNA): TGTGCCAGCAGTCAGTTTAATCAGCCCCAGCATTTT. It yields the protein CASSQFNQPQHF.

The chain uses TRBV6-4 and TRBJ1-2; D unclear. Trimming took 3 bases from V and 1 from J, leaving 9 bases between them. This CDR3 comprises 14 residues. Germline assignment: CDR1 MRHNA and CDR2 SNTAGT. DNA of the CDR3: TGTGCCAGCAGTGAAACAGCCGATAACTATGGCTACACCTTC. Encoded protein: CASSETADNYGYTF.